This TCR beta chain was captured in a study of blood T cells in healthy people across ages (dated by TCRdb to about 2015). At the level of the whole study: In model experiments, roughly one uniquely barcoded TCR beta cDNA molecule per two T cells was captured by template switching. The study analyzed two additional independent replicas of 1 million unique cDNA reads from the same blood draw for two donors, one aged 18 to 30 and one aged 80 or older. Four age groups were formed from the donors: young (average about 15 years), middle-aged (less than 40), aged (approximately 60) and long-lived (approximately 78). The study measured age-related changes in TCR beta repertoire diversity using deep sequencing normalized with unique cDNA molecular identifiers. Donors of different ages were randomly distributed across sequencing lanes to avoid experimental bias. The investigation overall reported the following: Since profiling was done on bulk unsorted PBMCs, naive and antigen-experienced compartments could not be conclusively compared. Donor CMV infection status was unknown, potentially confounding age-related changes in expanded clonotypes. Observed TCR beta diversity per million T cells fell roughly linearly with age, and a significant reduction was already apparent by age approximately 41. Estimates of total diversity from one million sequenced T cells were regarded as lower bounds and underestimates. Compared with the aged group, more naive CD4+ T cells, fewer expanded clones and increased TCR diversity were shown by the long-lived group, suggesting age selection. A strong correlation was found between observed TCR beta diversity and the percentage of naive T cells measured by flow cytometry.

As for this clonotype: Its antigen remains undetermined. No quality values exist for individual bases; no much larger clone is one base distant.

There are 15 amino acids in the CDR3, from cysteine to phenylalanine inclusive. The CDR3 DNA has 45 bases and is translated from base 1. V is shortened by 0 bases, J by 11 bases, and the region joining them spans 22 bases. From a lookup of the germline V gene (reference sequence), CDR1 and CDR2 are DFQATT and SNEGSKA. The library was produced with 5' RACE. Sequenced on an Illumina HiSeq 2500. The second PCR ran for about 7 to 11 cycles and used a J-beta primer mix along with a sample-barcoded 5' primer. A template-switch 5' adaptor carrying 12 random nucleotides introduced a unique molecular identifier onto each TCR beta cDNA molecule. Each sample yielded at least 3 million CDR3-containing paired-end reads. First-strand cDNA synthesis was performed from all RNA using the Mint cDNA synthesis kit, with priming by a TRBC-specific oligonucleotide. All cDNA was treated with uracil-DNA glycosylase and then went through a first 18-cycle PCR with the universal primers M1SS and BC2_uni_R. In the paper's pipeline: Each sample was normalized by randomly selecting 1 million high-quality reads, each carrying a distinct molecular identifier. Instead of being binned into consensus sequences, reads that shared molecular identifiers were thrown out. CDR3 identification, clonotype clustering and error correction used MiTCR with a Q25 quality threshold and the strictest error-elimination algorithm. A nonparametric unseen species model with Euler transformation was used to estimate a lower bound on total TCR beta diversity. Using fastp trimming at Q25 and MiXCR clonotype assembly, TCRdb reanalyzed the public sequencing data and kept in-frame beta chains. Rows with one shared CDR3 protein collapse into an entry with the most common genes and DNA. The V and J calls were determined by TCRdb, not by the authors. This sample is represented by under 850,000 distinct CDR3 sequences; about 36% of them were singletons. Clones ranked in the top ten supply 10% to 15% of the sample.

Systemically healthy Caucasian individuals from Russia, approximately 39 in total and aged roughly 6 to 100 years, were included as donors. Each donor gave around 9 milliliters of peripheral blood, collected into EDTA-treated Vacutainer tubes. Ficoll-Paque density-gradient centrifugation was used to isolate PBMCs, with at least 7 million per sample. Trizol reagent was used to extract total RNA from the PBMCs, yielding at least 6 micrograms per sample. Naive CD45RAhigh/CD27high T cell percentages were measured by flow cytometry on a PBMC aliquot from every donor. What was sequenced was blood. Rearrangement joined TRBV20-1 to TRBJ2-5; the D region may be TRBD1 or TRBD2, each matching 5 bases equally. The source of this sequence is a man younger than 35 in good health. CDR3 loop: CSARDLGTGYNEQYF. In nucleotide form, the sequence is TGCAGTGCTAGAGATTTAGGGACCGGTTACAATGAGCAGTACTTC.